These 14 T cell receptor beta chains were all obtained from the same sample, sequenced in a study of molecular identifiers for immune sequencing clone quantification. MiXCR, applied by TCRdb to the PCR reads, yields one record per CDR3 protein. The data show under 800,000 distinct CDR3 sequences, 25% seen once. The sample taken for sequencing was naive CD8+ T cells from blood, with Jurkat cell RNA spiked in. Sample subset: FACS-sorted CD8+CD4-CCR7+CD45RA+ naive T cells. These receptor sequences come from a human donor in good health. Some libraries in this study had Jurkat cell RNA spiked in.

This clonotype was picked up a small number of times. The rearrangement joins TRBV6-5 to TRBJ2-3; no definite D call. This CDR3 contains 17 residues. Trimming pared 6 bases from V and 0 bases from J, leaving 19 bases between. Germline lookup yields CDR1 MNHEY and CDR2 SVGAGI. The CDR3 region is CASSLLFASPSTDTQYF. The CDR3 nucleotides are TGTGCCAGCAGCCTTCTCTTTGCAAGTCCTAGCACAGATACGCAGTATTTT.

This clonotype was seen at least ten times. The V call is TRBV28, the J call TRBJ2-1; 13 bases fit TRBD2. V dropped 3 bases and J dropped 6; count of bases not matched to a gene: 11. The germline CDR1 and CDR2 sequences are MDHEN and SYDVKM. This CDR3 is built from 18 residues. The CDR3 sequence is CASSFQLGGLAGLNEQFF. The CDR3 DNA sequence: TGTGCCAGCAGTTTCCAGCTCGGGGGACTAGCGGGACTCAATGAGCAGTTCTTC.

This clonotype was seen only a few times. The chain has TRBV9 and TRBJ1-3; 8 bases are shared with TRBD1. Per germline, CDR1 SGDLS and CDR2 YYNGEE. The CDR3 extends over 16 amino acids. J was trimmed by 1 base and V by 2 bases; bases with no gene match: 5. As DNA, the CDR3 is TGTGCCAGCAGCGTCGACAGGGGACTATCTGGAAACACCATATATTTT. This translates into CASSVDRGLSGNTIYF.

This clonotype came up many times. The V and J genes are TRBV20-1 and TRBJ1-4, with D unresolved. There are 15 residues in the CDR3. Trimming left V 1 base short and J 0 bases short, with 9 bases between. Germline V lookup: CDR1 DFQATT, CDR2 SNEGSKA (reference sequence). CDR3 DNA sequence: TGCAGTGCTAGAGTAGCCCACTCAACTAATGAAAAACTGTTTTTT. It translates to CSARVAHSTNEKLFF.

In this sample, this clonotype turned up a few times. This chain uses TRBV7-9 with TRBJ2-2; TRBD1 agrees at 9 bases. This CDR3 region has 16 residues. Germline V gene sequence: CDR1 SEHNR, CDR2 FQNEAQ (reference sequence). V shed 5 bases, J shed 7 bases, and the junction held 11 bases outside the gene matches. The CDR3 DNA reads TGTGCCAGCAGCCTTGGGACAGGGATGGCCGGCGGGGAGCTGTTTTTT. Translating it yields CASSLGTGMAGGELFF. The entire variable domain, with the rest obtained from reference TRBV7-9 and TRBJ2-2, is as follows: DTGVSQNPRHKITKRGQNVTFRCDPISEHNRLYWYRQTLGQGPEFLTYFQNEAQLEKSRLLSDRFSAERPKGSFSTLEIQRTEQGDSAMYLCASSLGTGMAGGELFFGEGSRLTVL.

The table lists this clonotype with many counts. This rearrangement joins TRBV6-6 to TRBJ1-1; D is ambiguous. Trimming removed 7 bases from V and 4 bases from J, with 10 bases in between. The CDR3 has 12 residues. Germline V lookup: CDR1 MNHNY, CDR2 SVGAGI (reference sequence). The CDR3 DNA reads TGTGCCAGCACCCACCAGATCACTGAAGCTTTCTTT. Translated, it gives CASTHQITEAFF.

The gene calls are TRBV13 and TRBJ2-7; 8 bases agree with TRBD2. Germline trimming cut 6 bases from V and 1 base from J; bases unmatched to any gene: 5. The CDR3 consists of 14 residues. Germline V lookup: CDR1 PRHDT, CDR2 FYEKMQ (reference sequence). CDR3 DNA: TGTGCCAGCAGATTGGCGGGGGGATCCTACGAGCAGTACTTC. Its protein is CASRLAGGSYEQYF.

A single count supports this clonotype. Written as DNA, the CDR3 is TGCAGTGCTAGATGGCGGGACAGAATAGAGACCCAGTACTTC. Translating gives CSARWRDRIETQYF. V gene TRBV20-1 combines with J gene TRBJ2-5, with D perhaps TRBD1 (7 bases). CDR1 and CDR2 from the germline V gene are DFQATT and SNEGSKA (reference sequence). CDR3 length equals 14 residues. Trimming removed 2 bases from V and 4 bases from J, with 14 bases in between.

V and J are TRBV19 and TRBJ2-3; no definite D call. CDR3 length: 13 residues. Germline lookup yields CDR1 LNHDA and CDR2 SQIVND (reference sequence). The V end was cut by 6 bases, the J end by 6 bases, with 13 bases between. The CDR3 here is CASRDGPADTQYF. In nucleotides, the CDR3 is TGTGCCAGTAGAGACGGGCCGGCGGATACGCAGTATTTT.

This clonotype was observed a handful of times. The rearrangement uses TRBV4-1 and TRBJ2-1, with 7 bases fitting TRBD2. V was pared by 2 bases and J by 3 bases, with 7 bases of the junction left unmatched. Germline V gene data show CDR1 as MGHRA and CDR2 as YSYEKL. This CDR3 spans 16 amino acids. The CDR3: CASSQPTSDYYNEQFF. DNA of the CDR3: TGCGCCAGCAGCCAACCAACTAGCGATTACTACAATGAGCAGTTCTTC.

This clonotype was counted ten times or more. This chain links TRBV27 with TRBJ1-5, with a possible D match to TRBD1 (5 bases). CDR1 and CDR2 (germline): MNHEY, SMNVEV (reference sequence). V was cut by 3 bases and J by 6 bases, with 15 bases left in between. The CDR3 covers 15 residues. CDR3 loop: CASSLMGRTGQPQHF. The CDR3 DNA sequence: TGTGCCAGCAGTTTGATGGGACGTACAGGTCAGCCCCAGCATTTT.

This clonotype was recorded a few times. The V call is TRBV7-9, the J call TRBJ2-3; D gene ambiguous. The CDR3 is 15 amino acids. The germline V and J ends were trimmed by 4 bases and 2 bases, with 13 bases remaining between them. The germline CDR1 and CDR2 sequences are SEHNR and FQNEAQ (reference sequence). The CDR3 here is CASSWQAKYTDTQYF. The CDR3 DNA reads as TGTGCCAGCAGCTGGCAAGCGAAATACACAGATACGCAGTATTTT.

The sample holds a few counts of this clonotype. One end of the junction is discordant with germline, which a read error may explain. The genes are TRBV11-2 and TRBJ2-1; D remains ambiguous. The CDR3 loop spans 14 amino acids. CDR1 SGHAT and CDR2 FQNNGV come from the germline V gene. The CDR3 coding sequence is TGTGCCAGCAGCTTAGTACCGACCTACAATGAGCAGTCCTTC. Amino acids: CASSLVPTYNEQSF. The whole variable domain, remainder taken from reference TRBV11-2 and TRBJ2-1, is EAGVAQSPRYKIIEKRQSVAFWCNPISGHATLYWYQQILGQGPKLLIQFQNNGVVDDSQLPKDRFSAERLKGVDSTLKIQPAKLEDSAVYLCASSLVPTYNEQSFGPGTRLTVL.

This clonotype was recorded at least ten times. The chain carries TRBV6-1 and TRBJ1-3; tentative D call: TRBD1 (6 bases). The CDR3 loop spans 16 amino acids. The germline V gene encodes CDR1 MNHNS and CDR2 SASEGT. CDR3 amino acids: CAMRQDEELSGNTIYF. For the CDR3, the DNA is TGTGCGATGAGACAGGACGAAGAACTCTCTGGAAACACCATATATTTT.